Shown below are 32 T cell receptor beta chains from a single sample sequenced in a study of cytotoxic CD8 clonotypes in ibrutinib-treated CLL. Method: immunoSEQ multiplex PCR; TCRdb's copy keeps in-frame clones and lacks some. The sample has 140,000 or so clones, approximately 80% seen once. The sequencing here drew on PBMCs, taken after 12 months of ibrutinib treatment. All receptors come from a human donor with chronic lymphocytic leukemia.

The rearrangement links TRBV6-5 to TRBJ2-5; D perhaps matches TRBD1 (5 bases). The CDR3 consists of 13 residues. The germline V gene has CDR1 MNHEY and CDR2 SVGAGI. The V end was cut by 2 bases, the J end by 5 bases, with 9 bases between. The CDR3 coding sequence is TGTGCCAGCAGTTACCCAGGGCCGGAGACCCAGTACTTC. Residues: CASSYPGPETQYF.

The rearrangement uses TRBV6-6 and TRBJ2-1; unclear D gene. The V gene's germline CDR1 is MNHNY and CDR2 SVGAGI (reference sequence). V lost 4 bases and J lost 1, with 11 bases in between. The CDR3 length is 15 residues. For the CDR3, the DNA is TGTGCCAGCAGTTCATCAGGATCATCCTACAATGAGCAGTTCTTC. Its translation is CASSSSGSSYNEQFF.

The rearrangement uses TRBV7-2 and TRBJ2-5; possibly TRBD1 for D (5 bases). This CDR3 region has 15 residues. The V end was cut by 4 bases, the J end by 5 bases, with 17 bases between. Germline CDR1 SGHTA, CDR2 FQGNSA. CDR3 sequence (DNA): TGTGCCAGCAGCTCAAATCGCAGGGTCGGGGAGACCCAGTACTTC. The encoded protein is CASSSNRRVGETQYF.

CDR3: CASSPRASGAGGEQYF. The DNA for the CDR3 is TGTGCCAGCAGCCCGAGGGCTAGCGGGGCCGGAGGCGAGCAGTACTTC. The rearrangement joins TRBV7-2 to TRBJ2-7; 9 nucleotides agree with TRBD2. The CDR3 is made up of 16 amino acids. V dropped 5 bases and J dropped 6; count of bases not matched to a gene: 14. Germline-derived CDR1 and CDR2 are SGHTA and FQGNSA.

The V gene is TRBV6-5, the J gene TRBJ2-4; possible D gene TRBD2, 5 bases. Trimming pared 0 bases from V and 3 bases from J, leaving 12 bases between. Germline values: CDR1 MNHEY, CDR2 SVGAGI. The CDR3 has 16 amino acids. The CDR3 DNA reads TGTGCCAGCAGTTACTCTCCGGGATCCGGCAAAAACATTCAGTACTTC. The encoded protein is CASSYSPGSGKNIQYF.

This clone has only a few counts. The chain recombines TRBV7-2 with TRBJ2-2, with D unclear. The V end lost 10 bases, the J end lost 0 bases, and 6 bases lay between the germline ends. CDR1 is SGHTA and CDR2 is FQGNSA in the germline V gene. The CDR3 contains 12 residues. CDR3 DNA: TGTGCCACCAAGTCGAACACCGGGGAGCTGTTTTTT. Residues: CATKSNTGELFF.

DNA for the CDR3: TGTGCCAGCAGTCCCCATGGGTCTGGGGCCAACGTCCTGACTTTC. This gives the protein CASSPHGSGANVLTF. This chain uses TRBV28 with TRBJ2-6, with D unresolved. The CDR3 extends over 15 amino acids. Deletions cut 5 bases from V and 1 base from J, with 9 bases between. CDR1 and CDR2 from the germline V gene are MDHEN and SYDVKM.

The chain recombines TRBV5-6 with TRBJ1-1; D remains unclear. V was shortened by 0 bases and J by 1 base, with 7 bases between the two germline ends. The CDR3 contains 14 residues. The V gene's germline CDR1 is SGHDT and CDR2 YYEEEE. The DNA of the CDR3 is TGTGCCAGCAGCTTGGAATGGAGGAACACTGAAGCTTTCTTT. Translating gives CASSLEWRNTEAFF.

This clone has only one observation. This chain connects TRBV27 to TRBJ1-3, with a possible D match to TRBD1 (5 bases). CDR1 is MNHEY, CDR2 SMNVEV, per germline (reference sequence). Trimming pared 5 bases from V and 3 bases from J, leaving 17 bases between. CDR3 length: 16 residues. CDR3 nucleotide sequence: TGTGCCAGCAGTCCTCCTCCGGGACGCGGTGGAAACACCATATATTTT. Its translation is CASSPPPGRGGNTIYF.

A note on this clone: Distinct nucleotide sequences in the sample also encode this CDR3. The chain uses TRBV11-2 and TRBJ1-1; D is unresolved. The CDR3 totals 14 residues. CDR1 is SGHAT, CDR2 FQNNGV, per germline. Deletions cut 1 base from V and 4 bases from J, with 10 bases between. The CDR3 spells CASSLAGLGTEAFF. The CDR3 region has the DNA TGTGCCAGCAGCTTAGCCGGTTTAGGCACTGAAGCTTTCTTT. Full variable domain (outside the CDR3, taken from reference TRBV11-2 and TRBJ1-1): EAGVAQSPRYKIIEKRQSVAFWCNPISGHATLYWYQQILGQGPKLLIQFQNNGVVDDSQLPKDRFSAERLKGVDSTLKIQPAKLEDSAVYLCASSLAGLGTEAFFGQGTRLTVV.

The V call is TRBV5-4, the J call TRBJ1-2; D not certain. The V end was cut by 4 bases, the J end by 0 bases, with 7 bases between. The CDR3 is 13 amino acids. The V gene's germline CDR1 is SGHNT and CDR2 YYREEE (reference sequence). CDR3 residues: CASSLYSNYGYTF. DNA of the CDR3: TGTGCCAGCAGCCTATATTCTAACTATGGCTACACCTTC.

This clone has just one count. The CDR3 loop is CASSRDRLTYEQYF. DNA of the CDR3: TGTGCCAGCAGCCGGGACAGACTGACCTACGAGCAGTACTTC. The genes are TRBV5-6 and TRBJ2-7; TRBD1 matches 7 bases. V dropped 4 bases and J dropped 2; count of bases not matched to a gene: 6. CDR1 is SGHDT, CDR2 YYEEEE, per germline. The CDR3 is made up of 14 amino acids.

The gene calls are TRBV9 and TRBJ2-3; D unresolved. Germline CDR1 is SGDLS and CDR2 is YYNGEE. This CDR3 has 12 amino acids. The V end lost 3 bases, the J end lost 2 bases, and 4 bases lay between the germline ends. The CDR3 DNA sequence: TGTGCCAGCAGCGCCCCCACAGATACGCAGTATTTT. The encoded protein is CASSAPTDTQYF.

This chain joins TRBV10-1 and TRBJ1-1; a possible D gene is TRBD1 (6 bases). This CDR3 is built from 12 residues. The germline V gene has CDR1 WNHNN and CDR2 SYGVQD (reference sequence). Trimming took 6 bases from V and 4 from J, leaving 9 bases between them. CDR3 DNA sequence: TGCGCCAGCAGCCAGGGGCTCACTGAAGCTTTCTTT. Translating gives CASSQGLTEAFF.

The CDR3 here is CASSLVALAGGRGEQFF. CDR3 nucleotide sequence: TGTGCCAGCAGCTTAGTAGCCCTAGCGGGAGGGCGAGGTGAGCAGTTCTTC. This chain links TRBV7-6 with TRBJ2-1; 12 bases align to TRBD2. From germline, CDR1 is SGHVS and CDR2 FNYEAQ. V was pared by 1 base and J by 9 bases, with 10 bases of the junction left unmatched. This CDR3 spans 17 amino acids.

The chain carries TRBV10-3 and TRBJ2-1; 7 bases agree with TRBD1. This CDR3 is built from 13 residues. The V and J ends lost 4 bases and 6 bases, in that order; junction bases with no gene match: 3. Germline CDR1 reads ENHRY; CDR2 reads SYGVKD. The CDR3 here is CAISVRQGNEQFF. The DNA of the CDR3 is TGTGCCATCAGTGTCAGACAGGGCAATGAGCAGTTCTTC.

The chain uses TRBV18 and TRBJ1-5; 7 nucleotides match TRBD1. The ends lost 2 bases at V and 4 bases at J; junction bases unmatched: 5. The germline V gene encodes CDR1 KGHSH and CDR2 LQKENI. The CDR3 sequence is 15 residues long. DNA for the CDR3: TGTGCCAGCTCACCAGGGGGGACAGCAAATCAGCCCCAGCATTTT. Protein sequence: CASSPGGTANQPQHF.

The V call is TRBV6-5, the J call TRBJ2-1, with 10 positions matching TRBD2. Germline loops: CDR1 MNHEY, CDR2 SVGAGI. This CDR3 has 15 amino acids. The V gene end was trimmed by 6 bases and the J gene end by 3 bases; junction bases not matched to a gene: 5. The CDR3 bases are TGTGCCAGCAGACCCTTAGCGGGAGGCTACAATGAGCAGTTCTTC. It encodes CASRPLAGGYNEQFF.

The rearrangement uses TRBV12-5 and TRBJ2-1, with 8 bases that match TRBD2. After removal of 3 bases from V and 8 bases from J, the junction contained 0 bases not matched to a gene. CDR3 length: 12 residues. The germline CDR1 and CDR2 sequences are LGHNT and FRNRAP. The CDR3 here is CASGLLADEQFF. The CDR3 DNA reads TGTGCTAGTGGTTTACTAGCGGATGAGCAGTTCTTC.

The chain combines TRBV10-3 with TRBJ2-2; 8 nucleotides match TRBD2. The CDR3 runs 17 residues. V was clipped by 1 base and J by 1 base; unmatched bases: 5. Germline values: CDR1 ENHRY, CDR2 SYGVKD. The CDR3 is CAISEFPSGQNTGELFF. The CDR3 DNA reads TGTGCCATCAGTGAGTTTCCTAGCGGGCAGAACACCGGGGAGCTGTTTTTT.

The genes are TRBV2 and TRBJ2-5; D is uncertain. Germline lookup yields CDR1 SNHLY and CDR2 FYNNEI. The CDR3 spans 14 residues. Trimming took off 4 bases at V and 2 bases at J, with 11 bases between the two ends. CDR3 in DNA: TGTGCCAGCAGTGCTTCACACACGCAAGAGACCCAGTACTTC. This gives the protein CASSASHTQETQYF.

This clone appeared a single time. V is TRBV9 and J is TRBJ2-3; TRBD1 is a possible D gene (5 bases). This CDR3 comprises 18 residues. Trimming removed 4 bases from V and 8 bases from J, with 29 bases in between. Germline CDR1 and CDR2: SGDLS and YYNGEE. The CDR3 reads CASSPPPPSRGSRSTQYF. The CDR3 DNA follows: TGTGCCAGCAGCCCCCCCCCACCCTCTAGGGGCTCGCGCTCTACGCAGTATTTT. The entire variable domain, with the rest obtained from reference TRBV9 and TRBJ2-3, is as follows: DSGVTQTPKHLITATGQRVTLRCSPRSGDLSVYWYQQSLDQGLQFLIQYYNGEERAKGNILERFSAQQFPDLHSELNLSSLELGDSALYFCASSPPPPSRGSRSTQYFGPGTRLTVL.

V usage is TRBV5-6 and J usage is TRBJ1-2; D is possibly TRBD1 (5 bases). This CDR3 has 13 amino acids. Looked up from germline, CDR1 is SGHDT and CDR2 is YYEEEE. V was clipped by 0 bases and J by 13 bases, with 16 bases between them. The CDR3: CASSLEWGSLSTF. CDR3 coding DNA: TGTGCCAGCAGCTTGGAATGGGGCAGCCTCTCCACCTTC.

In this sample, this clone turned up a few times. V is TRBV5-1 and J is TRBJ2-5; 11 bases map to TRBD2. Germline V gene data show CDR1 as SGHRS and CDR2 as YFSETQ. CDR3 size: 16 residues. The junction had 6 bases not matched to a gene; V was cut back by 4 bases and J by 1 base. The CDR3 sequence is CASSTRLAGRQETQYF. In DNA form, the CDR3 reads TGCGCCAGCAGCACCCGACTAGCGGGACGCCAAGAGACCCAGTACTTC.

The CDR3 coding sequence is TGTGCCAGCAGCTTGGGCGGACTAGCGGGATCCTACAATGAGCAGTTCTTC. This codes for CASSLGGLAGSYNEQFF. The chain joins TRBV5-5 to TRBJ2-1, with 12 bases matching TRBD2. The CDR3 covers 17 residues. Germline V CDR1 and CDR2: SGHKS, YYEKEE (reference sequence). V lost 0 bases, J lost 1 base, and 2 bases stayed unmatched.

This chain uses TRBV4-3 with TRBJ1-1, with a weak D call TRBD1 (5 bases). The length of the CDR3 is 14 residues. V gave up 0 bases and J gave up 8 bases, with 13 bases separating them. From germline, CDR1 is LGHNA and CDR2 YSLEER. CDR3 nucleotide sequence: TGCGCCAGCAGCCAAGAAGGGTTTGGGACCGAAGCTTTCTTT. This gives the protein CASSQEGFGTEAFF.

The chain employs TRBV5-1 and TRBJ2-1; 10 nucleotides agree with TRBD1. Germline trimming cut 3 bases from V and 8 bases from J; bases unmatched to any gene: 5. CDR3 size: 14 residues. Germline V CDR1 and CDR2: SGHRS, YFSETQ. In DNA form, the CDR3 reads TGCGCCAGCAGCTCGGAGGACAGGGGGTATGAGCAGTTCTTC. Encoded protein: CASSSEDRGYEQFF.

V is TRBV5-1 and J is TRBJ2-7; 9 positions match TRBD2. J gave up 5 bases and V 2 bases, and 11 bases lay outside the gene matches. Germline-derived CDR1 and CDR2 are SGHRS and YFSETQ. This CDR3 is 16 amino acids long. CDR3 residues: CASSLSPVAGVNEQYF. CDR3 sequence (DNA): TGCGCCAGCAGCTTATCCCCAGTAGCGGGAGTCAACGAGCAGTACTTC.

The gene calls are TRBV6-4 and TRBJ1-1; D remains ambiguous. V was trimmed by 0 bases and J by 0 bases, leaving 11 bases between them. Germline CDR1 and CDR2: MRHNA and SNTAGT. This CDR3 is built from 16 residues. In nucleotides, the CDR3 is TGTGCCAGCAGTGACTCGAATGGGCAGATGAACACTGAAGCTTTCTTT. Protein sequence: CASSDSNGQMNTEAFF.

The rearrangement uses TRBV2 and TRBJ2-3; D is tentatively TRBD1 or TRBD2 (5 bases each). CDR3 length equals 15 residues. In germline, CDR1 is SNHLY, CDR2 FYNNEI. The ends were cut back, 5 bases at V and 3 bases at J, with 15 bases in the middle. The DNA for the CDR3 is TGTGCCAGCAGTTGGGGGAAGGGCGGTACAGATACGCAGTATTTT. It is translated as CASSWGKGGTDTQYF.

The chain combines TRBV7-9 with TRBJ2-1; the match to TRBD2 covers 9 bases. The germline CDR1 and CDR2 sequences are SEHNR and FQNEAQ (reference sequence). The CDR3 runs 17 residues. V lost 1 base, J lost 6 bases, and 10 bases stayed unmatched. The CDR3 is CASSLGYVAGDFNEQFF. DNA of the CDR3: TGTGCCAGCAGCTTAGGATACGTAGCGGGAGATTTCAATGAGCAGTTCTTC.

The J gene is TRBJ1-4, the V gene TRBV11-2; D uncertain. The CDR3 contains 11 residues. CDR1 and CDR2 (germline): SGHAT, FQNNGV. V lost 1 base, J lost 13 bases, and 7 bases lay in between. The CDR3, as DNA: TGTGCCAGCAGCTTAGGGGCGGCACTGTTTTTT. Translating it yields CASSLGAALFF.